Each of the 5 T cell receptor beta chains below was sequenced from the same sample in a study of cytomegalovirus exposure and HLA in healthy donors. Generated by immunoSEQ multiplex PCR, the TCRdb table keeps only in-frame clones and is missing some. The sample has some 66,000 clones, nearly 98% seen once; the top ten hold around 1.6%. Sequencing was carried out using PBMCs. The origin of the receptors is a woman in her late teens or twenties in good health and CMV-seropositive.

Only one count was recorded for this clone. The rearrangement joins TRBV19 to TRBJ1-4; D uncertain. CDR1 is LNHDA and CDR2 is SQIVND in the germline V gene (reference sequence). Trimming pared 0 bases from V and 7 bases from J, leaving 15 bases between. This CDR3 has 16 residues. The CDR3 nucleotides are TGTGCCAGTAGTATAGAGTGGGAGAGAGGTGCTGAAAAACTGTTTTTT. It specifies CASSIEWERGAEKLFF.

The gene calls are TRBV4-1 and TRBJ1-1, with a weak D call TRBD1 (6 bases). V lost 4 bases and J lost 0, with 15 bases in between. The germline gives CDR1 MGHRA, CDR2 YSYEKL. There are 16 residues in the CDR3. For the CDR3, the DNA is TGCGCCAGCAGCCCCCGGGGGGACATCATGAACACTGAAGCTTTCTTT. It translates to CASSPRGDIMNTEAFF.

J is TRBJ1-1 and V is TRBV30; possibly TRBD1 for D (5 bases). V dropped 5 bases and J dropped 11 bases, with 12 bases sitting between them. Germline CDR1 GTSNPN, CDR2 SVGIG (reference sequence). CDR3 length: 10 residues. The DNA for the CDR3 is TGTGCCTGGGGGAGGGGCGGGGCTTTCTTT. As protein: CAWGRGGAFF. Full variable domain (rest looked up from reference TRBV30 and TRBJ1-1): SQTIHQWPATLVQPVGSPLSLECTVEGTSNPNLYWYRQAAGRGLQLLFYSVGIGQISSEVPQNLSASRPQDRQFILSSKKLLLSDSGFYLCAWGRGGAFFGQGTRLTVV.

This clone was recorded once. The rearrangement joins TRBV7-9 to TRBJ2-7; 7 bases line up with TRBD1. This CDR3 contains 14 residues. Trimming cost V 5 bases and J 3 bases; bases outside gene matches: 7. Germline V gene sequence: CDR1 SEHNR, CDR2 FQNEAQ (reference sequence). CDR3 bases: TGTGCCAGCAGCACCATCACAGGGGACTACGAGCAGTACTTC. Amino acids: CASSTITGDYEQYF.

This rearrangement joins TRBV18 to TRBJ2-7, with D maybe TRBD1 (5 bases). CDR3 size: 13 residues. V lost 3 bases and J lost 6, with 12 bases in between. Germline CDR1 KGHSH, CDR2 LQKENI. DNA for the CDR3: TGTGCCAGCTCACCTCGACAGTACTCCGAGCAGTACTTC. This encodes CASSPRQYSEQYF.